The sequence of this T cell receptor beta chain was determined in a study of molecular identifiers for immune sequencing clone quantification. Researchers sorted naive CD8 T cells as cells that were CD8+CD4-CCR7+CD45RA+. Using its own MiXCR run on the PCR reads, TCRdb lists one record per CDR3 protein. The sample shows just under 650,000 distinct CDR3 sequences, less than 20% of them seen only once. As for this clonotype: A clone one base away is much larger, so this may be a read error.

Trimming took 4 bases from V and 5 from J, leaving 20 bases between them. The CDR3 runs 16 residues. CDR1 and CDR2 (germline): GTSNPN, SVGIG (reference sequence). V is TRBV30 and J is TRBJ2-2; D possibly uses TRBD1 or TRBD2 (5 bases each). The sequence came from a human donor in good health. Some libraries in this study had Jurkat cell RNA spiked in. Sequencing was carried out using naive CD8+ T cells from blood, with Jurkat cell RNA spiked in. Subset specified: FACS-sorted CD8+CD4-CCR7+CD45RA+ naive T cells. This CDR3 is CAWNTRGRVWTGELFF. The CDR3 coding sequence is TGTGCCTGGAATACCCGGGGCAGGGTTTGGACCGGGGAGCTGTTTTTT.